This note documents a single TCR beta chain sequence. Enrolment of Seattle patients took place during active infection, and they were followed longitudinally. This sample is part of a study of blood T cell repertoires in COVID-19. At the level of the study: There were acute and convalescent COVID-19 samples, and they came from the United States, Italy and Spain. Sources were T cells, B-cell-depleted T cells, or PBMCs; the material itself was cDNA or gDNA.

In the authors' workflow: Nucleated cell number was recorded as an estimate derived from reference gene primer amplification. The assay was immunoSEQ multiplex PCR, and TCRdb's table has in-frame clones only and misses some. The V and J calls and clone size are taken from that table; D and trimming were inferred from the DNA. The sample comprises hundreds of thousands of clones, roughly nine tenths of which are singletons, and around 10% rests with the top ten. Trimming cost V 2 bases and J 5 bases; bases outside gene matches: 6. Germline V gene sequence: CDR1 SGDLS, CDR2 YYNGEE. This CDR3 spans 14 amino acids.

Specimen: peripheral blood. The genes are TRBV9 and TRBJ1-1; 7 bases match TRBD1. The TCR originated in a woman in her twenties or thirties with COVID-19, enrolled during active disease. CDR3 amino acids: CASSVQGVGTEAFF. The DNA of the CDR3 is TGTGCCAGCAGCGTTCAGGGGGTTGGGACTGAAGCTTTCTTT.